The entry below describes one T cell receptor (beta chain). This sample is part of a study of blood T cell repertoires in COVID-19. Per the study methods: Cell counts per sample came from amplifying reference gene primers. Clones were read by immunoSEQ multiplex PCR, and TCRdb kept only the in-frame ones, dropping some. Clonal size and the V and J genes are those of that table, whereas D and trimming came from the DNA. The repertoire holds over 200,000 clones, with nearly 90% as singletons. The CDR3 contains 14 residues. Trimming at V came to 6 bases and at J to 3 bases, leaving 4 bases not matched to a gene. CDR1 MNHNY and CDR2 SVGAGI come from the germline V gene (reference sequence).

The chain joins TRBV6-6 to TRBJ1-5; 8 nucleotides match TRBD1. Sequencing was carried out using PBMCs or T cells enriched from blood (not recorded which). The receptor's source is a man aged 30 to 45 who had recovered from COVID-19. This CDR3 is CASSPRGLNQPQHF. The CDR3 DNA is TGTGCCAGCAGCCCCAGGGGGCTCAATCAGCCCCAGCATTTT.